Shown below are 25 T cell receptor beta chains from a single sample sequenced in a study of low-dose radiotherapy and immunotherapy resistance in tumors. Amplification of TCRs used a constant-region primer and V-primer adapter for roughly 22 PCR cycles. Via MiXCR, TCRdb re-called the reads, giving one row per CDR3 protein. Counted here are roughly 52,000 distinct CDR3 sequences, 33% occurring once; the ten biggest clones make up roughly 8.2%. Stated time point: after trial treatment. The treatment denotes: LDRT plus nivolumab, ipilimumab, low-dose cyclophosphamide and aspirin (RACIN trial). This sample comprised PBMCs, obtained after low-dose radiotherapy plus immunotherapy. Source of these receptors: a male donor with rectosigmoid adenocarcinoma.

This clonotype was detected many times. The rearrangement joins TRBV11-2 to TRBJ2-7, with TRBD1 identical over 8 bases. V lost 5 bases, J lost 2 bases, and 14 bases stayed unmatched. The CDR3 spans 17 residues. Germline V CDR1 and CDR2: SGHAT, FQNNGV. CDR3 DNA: TGTGCCAGCAGCCCAAACGACAGGGGTCTAGTCGCCTACGAGCAGTACTTC. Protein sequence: CASSPNDRGLVAYEQYF.

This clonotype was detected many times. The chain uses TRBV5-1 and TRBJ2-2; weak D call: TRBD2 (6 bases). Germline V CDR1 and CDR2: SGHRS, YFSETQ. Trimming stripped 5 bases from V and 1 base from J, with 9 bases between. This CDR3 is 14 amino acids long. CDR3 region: CASRRGENTGELFF. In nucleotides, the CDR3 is TGCGCCAGCAGACGCGGGGAGAACACCGGGGAGCTGTTTTTT.

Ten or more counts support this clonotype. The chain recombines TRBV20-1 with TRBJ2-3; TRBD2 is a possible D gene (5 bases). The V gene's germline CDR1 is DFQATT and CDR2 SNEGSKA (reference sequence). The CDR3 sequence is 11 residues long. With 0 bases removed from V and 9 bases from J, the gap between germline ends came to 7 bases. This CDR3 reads CSARDERTQYF. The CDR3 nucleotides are TGCAGTGCTAGAGATGAGCGGACGCAGTATTTT.

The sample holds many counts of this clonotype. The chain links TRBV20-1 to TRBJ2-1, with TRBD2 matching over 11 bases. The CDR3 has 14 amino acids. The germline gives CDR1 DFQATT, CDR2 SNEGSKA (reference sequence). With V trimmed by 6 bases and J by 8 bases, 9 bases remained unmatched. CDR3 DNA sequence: TGCAGTGCGATTAGCGGGAGGGGACCACATGAGCAGTTCTTC. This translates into CSAISGRGPHEQFF.

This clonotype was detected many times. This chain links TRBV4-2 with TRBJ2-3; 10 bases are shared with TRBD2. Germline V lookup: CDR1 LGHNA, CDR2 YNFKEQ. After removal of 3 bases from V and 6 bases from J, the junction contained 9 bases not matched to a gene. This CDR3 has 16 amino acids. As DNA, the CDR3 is TGTGCCAGCAGCCACCGACTAGCGGGTACAGGGGATACGCAGTATTTT. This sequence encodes CASSHRLAGTGDTQYF.

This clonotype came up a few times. CDR3 nucleotide sequence: TGCAGCGTGACAGGAGACTCAAGGGATGGCTACACCTTC. Residues: CSVTGDSRDGYTF. The J gene is TRBJ1-2, the V gene TRBV29-1; D is perhaps TRBD1 (6 bases). V was cut by 6 bases and J by 6 bases, with 17 bases left in between. In germline, CDR1 is SQVTM, CDR2 ANQGSEA. The CDR3 sequence is 13 residues long.

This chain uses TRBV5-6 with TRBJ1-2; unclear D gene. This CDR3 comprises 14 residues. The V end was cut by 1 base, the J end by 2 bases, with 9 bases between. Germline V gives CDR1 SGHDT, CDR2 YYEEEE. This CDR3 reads CASSLFGNNYGYTF. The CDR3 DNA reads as TGTGCCAGCAGCTTGTTCGGCAACAACTATGGCTACACCTTC.

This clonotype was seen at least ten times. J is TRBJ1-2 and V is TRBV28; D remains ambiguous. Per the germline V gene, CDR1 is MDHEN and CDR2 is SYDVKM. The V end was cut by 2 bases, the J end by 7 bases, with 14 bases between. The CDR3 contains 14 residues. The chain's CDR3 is CASSLALRERGYTF. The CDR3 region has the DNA TGTGCCAGCAGTTTAGCTCTAAGGGAGCGTGGCTACACCTTC.

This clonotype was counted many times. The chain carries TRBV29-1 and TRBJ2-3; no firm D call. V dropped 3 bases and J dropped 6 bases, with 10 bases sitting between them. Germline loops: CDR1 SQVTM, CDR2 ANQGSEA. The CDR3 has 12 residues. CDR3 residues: CSVDRNGDTQYF. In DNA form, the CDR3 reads TGCAGCGTTGATAGGAACGGGGATACGCAGTATTTT.

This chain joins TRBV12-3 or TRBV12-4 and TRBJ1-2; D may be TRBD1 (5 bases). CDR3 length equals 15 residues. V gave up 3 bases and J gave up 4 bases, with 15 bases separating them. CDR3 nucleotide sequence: TGTGCCAGCAGTTTCAAACTTCGGGGGTTCTATGGCTACACCTTC. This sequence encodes CASSFKLRGFYGYTF.

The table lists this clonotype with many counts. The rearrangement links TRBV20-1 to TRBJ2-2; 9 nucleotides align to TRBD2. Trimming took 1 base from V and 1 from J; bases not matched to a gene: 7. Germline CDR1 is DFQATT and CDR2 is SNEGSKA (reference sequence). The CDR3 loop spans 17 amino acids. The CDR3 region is CSARGPGGGENTGELFF. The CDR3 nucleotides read TGCAGTGCTAGAGGCCCCGGCGGGGGGGAGAACACCGGGGAGCTGTTTTTT.

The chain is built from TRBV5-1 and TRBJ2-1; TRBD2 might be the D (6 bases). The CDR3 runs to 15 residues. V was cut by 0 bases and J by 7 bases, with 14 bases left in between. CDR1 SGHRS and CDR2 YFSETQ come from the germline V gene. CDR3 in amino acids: CASSLAGTGRNEQFF. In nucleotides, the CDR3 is TGCGCCAGCAGCTTGGCCGGGACGGGGAGGAATGAGCAGTTCTTC.

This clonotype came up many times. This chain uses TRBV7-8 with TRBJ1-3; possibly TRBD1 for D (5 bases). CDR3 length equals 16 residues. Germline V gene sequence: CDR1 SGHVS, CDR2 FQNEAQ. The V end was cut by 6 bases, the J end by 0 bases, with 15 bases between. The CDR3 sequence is CASSLQEPRSGNTIYF. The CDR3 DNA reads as TGTGCCAGCAGTTTACAGGAACCCCGCTCTGGAAACACCATATATTTT.

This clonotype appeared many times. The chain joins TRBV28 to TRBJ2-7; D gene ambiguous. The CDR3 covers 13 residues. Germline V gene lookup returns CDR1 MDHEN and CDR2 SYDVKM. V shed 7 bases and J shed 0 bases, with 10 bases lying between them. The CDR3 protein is CASKRQDSYEQYF. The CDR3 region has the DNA TGTGCCAGCAAGCGTCAGGACTCCTACGAGCAGTACTTC.

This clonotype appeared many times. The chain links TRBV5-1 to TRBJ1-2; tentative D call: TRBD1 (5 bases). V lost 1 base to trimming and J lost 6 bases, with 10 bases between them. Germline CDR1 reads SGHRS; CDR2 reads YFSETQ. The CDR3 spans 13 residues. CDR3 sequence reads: CASSLQGSDGYTF. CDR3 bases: TGCGCCAGCAGCTTGCAGGGAAGCGATGGCTACACCTTC.

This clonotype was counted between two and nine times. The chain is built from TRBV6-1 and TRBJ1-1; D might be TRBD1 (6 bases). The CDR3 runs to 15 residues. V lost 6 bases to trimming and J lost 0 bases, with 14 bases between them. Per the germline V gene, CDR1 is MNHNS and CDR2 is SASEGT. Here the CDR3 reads CASRTGHTLNTEAFF. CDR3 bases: TGTGCCAGCAGGACGGGACACACCCTGAACACTGAAGCTTTCTTT.

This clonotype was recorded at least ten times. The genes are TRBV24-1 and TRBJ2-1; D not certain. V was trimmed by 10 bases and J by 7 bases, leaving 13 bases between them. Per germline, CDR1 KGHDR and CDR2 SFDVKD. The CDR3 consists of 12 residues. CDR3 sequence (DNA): TGTGCCACGGTTTCTATAGTTAATGAGCAGTTCTTC. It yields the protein CATVSIVNEQFF.

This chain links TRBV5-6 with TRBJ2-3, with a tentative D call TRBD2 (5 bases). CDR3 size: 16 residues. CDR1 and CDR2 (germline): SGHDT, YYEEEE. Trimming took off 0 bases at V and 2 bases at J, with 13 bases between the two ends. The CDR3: CASSLGGGGLTDTQYF. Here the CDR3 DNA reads TGTGCCAGCAGCTTGGGAGGAGGCGGTCTCACAGATACGCAGTATTTT.

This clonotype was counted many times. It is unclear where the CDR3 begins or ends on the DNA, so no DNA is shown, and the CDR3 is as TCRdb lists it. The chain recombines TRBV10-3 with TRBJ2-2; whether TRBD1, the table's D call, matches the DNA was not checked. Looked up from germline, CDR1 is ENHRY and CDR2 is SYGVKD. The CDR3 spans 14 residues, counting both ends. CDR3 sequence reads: CAIRPSGSGELFFF.

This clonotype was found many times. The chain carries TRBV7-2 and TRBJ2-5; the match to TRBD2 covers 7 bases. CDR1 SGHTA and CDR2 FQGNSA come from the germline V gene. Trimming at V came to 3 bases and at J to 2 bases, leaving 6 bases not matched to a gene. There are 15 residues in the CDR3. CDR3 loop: CASSLDGLVQETQYF. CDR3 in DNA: TGTGCCAGCAGCTTGGACGGACTAGTACAAGAGACCCAGTACTTC. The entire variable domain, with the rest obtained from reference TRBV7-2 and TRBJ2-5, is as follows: GAGVSQSPSNKVTEKGKDVELRCDPISGHTALYWYRQSLGQGLEFLIYFQGNSAPDKSGLPSDRFSAERTGGSVSTLTIQRTQQEDSAVYLCASSLDGLVQETQYFGPGTRLLVL.

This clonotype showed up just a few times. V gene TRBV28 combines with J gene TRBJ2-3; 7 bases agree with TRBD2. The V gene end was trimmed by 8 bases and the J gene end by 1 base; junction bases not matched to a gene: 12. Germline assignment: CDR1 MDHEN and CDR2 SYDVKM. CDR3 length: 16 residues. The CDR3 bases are TGTGCCAGCCCCCCCCCCGGGCTAGCGGGCACAGATACGCAGTATTTT. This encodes CASPPPGLAGTDTQYF.

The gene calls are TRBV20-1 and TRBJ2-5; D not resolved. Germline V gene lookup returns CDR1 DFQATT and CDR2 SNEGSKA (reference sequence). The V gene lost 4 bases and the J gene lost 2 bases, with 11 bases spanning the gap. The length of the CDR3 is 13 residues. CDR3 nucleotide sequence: TGCAGTGCTATCCACACAAATCAAGAGACCCAGTACTTC. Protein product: CSAIHTNQETQYF.

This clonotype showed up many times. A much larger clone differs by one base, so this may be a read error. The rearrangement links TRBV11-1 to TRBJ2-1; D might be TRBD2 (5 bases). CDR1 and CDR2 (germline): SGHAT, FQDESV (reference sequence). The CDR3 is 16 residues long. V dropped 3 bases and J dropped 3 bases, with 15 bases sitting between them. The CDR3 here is CASSFGGELGYNEQFF. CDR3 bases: TGTGCCAGCAGCTTCGGAGGCGAATTGGGCTACAATGAGCAGTTCTTC. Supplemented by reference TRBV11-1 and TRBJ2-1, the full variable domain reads EAEVAQSPRYKITEKSQAVAFWCDPISGHATLYWYRQILGQGPELLVQFQDESVVDDSQLPKDRFSAERLKGVDSTLKIQPAELGDSAMYLCASSFGGELGYNEQFFGPGTRLTVL.

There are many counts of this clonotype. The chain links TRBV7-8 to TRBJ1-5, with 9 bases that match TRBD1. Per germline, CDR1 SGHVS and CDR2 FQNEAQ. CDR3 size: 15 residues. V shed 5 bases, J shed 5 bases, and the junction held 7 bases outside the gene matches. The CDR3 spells CASSIRQGGDQPQHF. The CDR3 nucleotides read TGTGCCAGCAGCATCCGACAGGGGGGGGATCAGCCCCAGCATTTT.

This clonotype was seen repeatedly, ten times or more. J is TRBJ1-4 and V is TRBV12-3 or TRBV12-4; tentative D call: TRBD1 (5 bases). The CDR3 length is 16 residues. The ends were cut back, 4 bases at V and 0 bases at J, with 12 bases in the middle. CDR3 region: CASSSRAPATNEKLFF. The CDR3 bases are TGTGCCAGCAGTTCCAGGGCCCCTGCAACTAATGAAAAACTGTTTTTT.